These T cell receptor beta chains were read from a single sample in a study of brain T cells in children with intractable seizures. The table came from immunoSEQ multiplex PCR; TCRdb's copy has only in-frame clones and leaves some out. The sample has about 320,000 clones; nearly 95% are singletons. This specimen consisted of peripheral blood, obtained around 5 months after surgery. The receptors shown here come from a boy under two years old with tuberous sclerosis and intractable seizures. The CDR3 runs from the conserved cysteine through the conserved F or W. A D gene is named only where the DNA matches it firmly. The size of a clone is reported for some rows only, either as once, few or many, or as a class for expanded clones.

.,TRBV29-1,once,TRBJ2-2,CSVEQNTGELFF,TGCAGCGTTGAACAGAACACCGGGGAGCTGTTTTTT
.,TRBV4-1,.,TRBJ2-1,CASSQVGTEYNEQFF,TGCGCCAGCAGCCAAGTTGGGACGGAATACAATGAGCAGTTCTTC
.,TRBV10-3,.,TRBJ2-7,CAISELAYEQYF,TGTGCCATCAGTGAGTTGGCGTACGAGCAGTACTTC
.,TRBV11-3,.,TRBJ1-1,CASSSGPGGNTEAFF,TGTGCCAGCAGCTCGGGACCCGGCGGGAACACTGAAGCTTTCTTT
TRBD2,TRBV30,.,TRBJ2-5,CAWTSGGAWETQYF,TGTGCCTGGACTAGCGGGGGGGCTTGGGAGACCCAGTACTTC
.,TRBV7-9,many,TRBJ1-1,CASSGNREMNTEAFF,TGTGCCAGCAGCGGCAACAGGGAAATGAACACTGAAGCTTTCTTT
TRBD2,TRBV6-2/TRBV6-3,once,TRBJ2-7,CASSYFSLAGTYEQYF,TGTGCCAGCAGTTACTTTTCCCTAGCGGGGACCTACGAGCAGTACTTC
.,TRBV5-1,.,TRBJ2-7,CASSLGGATYEQYF,TGCGCCAGCAGCTTGGGTGGAGCCACCTACGAGCAGTACTTC
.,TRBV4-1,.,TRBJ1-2,CASSQDRRDDYGYTF,TGCGCCAGCAGCCAAGATAGGCGTGACGACTATGGCTACACCTTC
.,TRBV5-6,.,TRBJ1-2,CASRPRDTYYGYTF,TGTGCCAGCAGACCCCGGGACACTTACTATGGCTACACCTTC
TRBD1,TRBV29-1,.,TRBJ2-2,CSVVDRANTGELFF,TGCAGCGTTGTAGACAGGGCGAACACCGGGGAGCTGTTTTTT
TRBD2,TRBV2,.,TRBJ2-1,CASGPGLVVDEQFF,TGTGCCAGCGGGCCGGGACTAGTAGTTGATGAGCAGTTCTTC
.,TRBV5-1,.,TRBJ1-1,CASSFGGTGTEAFF,TGCGCCAGCAGCTTCGGGGGTACGGGGACTGAAGCTTTCTTT
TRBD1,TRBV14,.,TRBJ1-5,CASSQRFVRGSNQPQHF,TGTGCCAGCAGCCAAAGATTCGTCAGGGGGAGCAATCAGCCCCAGCATTTT
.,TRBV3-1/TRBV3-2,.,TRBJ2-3,CASSQEALPHTQYF,TGTGCCAGCAGCCAAGAAGCCCTCCCCCATACGCAGTATTTT
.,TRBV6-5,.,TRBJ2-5,CASSLRGTQYF,TGTGCCAGCAGTCTACGGGGGACCCAGTACTTC
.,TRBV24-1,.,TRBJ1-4,CATSDSYGRLGEKLFF,TGTGCCACCAGTGATTCTTATGGCAGATTGGGTGAAAAACTGTTTTTT
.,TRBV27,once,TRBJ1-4,CASSLGQLNEKLFF,TGTGCCAGCAGTTTAGGACAGCTTAATGAAAAACTGTTTTTT
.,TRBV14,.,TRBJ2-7,CASSQGYEQYF,TGTGCCAGCAGCCAAGGCTACGAGCAGTACTTC
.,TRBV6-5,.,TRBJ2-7,CASRRQSRDEQYF,TGTGCCAGCAGACGACAGTCCCGGGACGAGCAGTACTTC
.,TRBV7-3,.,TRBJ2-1,CASSSRVSSYNEQFF,TGTGCCAGCAGCTCGAGAGTAAGCTCCTACAATGAGCAGTTCTTC
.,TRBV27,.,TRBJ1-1,CASSLSPENTEAFF,TGTGCCAGCAGTTTATCGCCCGAGAACACTGAAGCTTTCTTT
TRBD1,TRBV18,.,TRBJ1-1,CASSPPGTGTEAFF,TGTGCCAGCTCACCACCAGGGACAGGGACTGAAGCTTTCTTT
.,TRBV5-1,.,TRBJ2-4,CASSLAVGLAKNIQYF,TGCGCCAGCAGCTTGGCCGTCGGGTTAGCCAAAAACATTCAGTACTTC
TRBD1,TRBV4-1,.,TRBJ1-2,CASSQDAGGGYTF,TGCGCCAGCAGCCAAGATGCAGGGGGAGGCTACACCTTC
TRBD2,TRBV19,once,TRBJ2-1,CASRIAGIPYNEQFF,TGTGCCAGTAGGATAGCGGGGATCCCCTACAATGAGCAGTTCTTC
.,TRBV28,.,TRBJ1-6,CASSSGNGSPGGSPLHF,TGTGCCAGCAGTTCCGGAAATGGGTCCCCCGGCGGTTCACCCCTCCACTTT
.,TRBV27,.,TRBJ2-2,CASSYRENTGELFF,TGTGCCAGCAGTTACAGGGAGAACACCGGGGAGCTGTTTTTT
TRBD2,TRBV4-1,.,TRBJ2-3,CASSQEVPGTSGGVTTDTQYF,TGCGCCAGCAGCCAAGAGGTCCCCGGGACTAGCGGGGGGGTGACCACAGATACGCAGTATTTT
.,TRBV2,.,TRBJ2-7,CASSRTYEQYF,TGTGCCAGCAGTAGAACTTACGAGCAGTACTTC
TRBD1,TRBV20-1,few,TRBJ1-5,CSASMTGLSNQPQHF,TGCAGTGCGAGTATGACAGGGTTGAGTAATCAGCCCCAGCATTTT
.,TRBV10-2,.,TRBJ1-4,CASSPRTTNEKLFF,TGCGCCAGCAGTCCTAGGACAACTAATGAAAAACTGTTTTTT
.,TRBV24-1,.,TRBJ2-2,CATSDLPVGELFF,TGTGCCACCAGTGATTTGCCCGTGGGGGAGCTGTTTTTT
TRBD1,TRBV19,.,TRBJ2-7,CATGQGGYEQYF,TGTGCCACTGGACAGGGGGGATACGAGCAGTACTTC
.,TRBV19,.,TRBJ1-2,CASSISYYGYTF,TGTGCCAGTAGTATATCGTACTATGGCTACACCTTC
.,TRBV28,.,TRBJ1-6,CASSLQVSYNSPLHF,TGTGCCAGCAGTTTGCAGGTCTCCTATAATTCACCCCTCCACTTT
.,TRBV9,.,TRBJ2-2,CASSVAGANTGELFF,TGTGCCAGCAGCGTAGCGGGAGCGAACACCGGGGAGCTGTTTTTT
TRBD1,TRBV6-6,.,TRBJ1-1,CASSTGGYTEAFF,TGTGCCAGCAGTACAGGGGGATACACTGAAGCTTTCTTT
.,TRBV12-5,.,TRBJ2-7,CASGPVGGYEQYF,TGTGCTAGTGGTCCGGTAGGTGGCTACGAGCAGTACTTC
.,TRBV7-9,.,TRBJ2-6,CASSVRDTLSGANVLTF,TGTGCCAGCAGCGTCCGGGACACCTTATCTGGGGCCAACGTCCTGACTTTC
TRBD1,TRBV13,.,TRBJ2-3,CASSSVPGQGADTQYF,TGTGCCAGCAGCTCCGTCCCGGGACAGGGGGCAGATACGCAGTATTTT
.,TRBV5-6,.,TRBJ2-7,CASSLGLSSYEQYF,TGTGCCAGCAGCCTGGGACTGAGCTCCTACGAGCAGTACTTC
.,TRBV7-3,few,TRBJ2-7,CASSLSYPGEGYEQYF,TGTGCCAGCAGCTTATCTTACCCAGGGGAAGGCTACGAGCAGTACTTC
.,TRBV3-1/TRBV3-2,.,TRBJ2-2,CASSQEGWGPGELFF,TGTGCCAGCAGCCAAGAAGGATGGGGGCCCGGGGAGCTGTTTTTT
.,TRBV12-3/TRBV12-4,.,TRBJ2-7,CASSFTSSYEQYF,TGTGCCAGCAGTTTCACAAGCTCCTACGAGCAGTACTTC
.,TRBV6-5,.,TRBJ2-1,CASSYSRTNEQFF,TGTGCCAGCAGTTACTCGCGCACCAATGAGCAGTTCTTC
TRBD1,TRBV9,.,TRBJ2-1,CASSPEGDRAYNEQFF,TGTGCCAGCAGTCCTGAGGGGGACAGGGCCTACAATGAGCAGTTCTTC
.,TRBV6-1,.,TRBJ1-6,CASSESVRRGMGNSPLHF,TGTGCCAGCAGTGAATCAGTGAGGAGGGGCATGGGTAATTCACCCCTCCACTTT
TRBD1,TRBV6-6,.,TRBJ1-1,CASSPRDRGKAEAFF,TGTGCCAGCAGTCCACGGGACAGGGGTAAGGCTGAAGCTTTCTTT
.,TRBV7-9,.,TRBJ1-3,CASSTLRQSSGNTIYF,TGTGCCAGCAGCACCCTAAGACAGAGCTCTGGAAACACCATATATTTT
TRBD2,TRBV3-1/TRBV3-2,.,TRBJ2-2,CASSQDRGGGAFTGELFF,TGTGCCAGCAGCCAAGATCGAGGCGGGGGGGCTTTCACCGGGGAGCTGTTTTTT
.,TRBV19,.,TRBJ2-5,CASALGETQYF,TGTGCCAGTGCCCTCGGAGAGACCCAGTACTTC
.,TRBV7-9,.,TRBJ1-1,CASSHRSFSNTEAFF,TGTGCCAGCAGCCACCGGTCCTTCTCGAACACTGAAGCTTTCTTT
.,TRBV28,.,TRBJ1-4,CASSLSPQYEKLFF,TGTGCCAGCAGTTTATCCCCACAGTATGAAAAACTGTTTTTT
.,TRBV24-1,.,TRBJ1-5,CATSDGAGFQGNQPQHF,TGTGCCACCAGTGATGGGGCCGGTTTTCAAGGGAATCAGCCCCAGCATTTT
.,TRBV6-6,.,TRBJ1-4,CASSQGGTGEKLFF,TGTGCCAGCAGTCAGGGAGGAACGGGTGAAAAACTGTTTTTT
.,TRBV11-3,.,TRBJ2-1,CASSPRGRADTYNEQFF,TGTGCCAGCAGCCCAAGGGGTAGGGCAGATACCTACAATGAGCAGTTCTTC